These 4 T cell receptor beta chains came from one sample sequenced in a study of T cells after yellow fever vaccination. MiXCR was run by TCRdb on the 5' RACE reads, yielding one entry per CDR3 protein. The repertoire has around 46,000 distinct CDR3 sequences, roughly 6.4% of them found once; the top ten carry approximately 16%. This material consisted of CD8+ T cells not binding an NS4B(214-222) dextramer, sorted from PBMCs, taken 45 days after the yellow fever booster vaccination. The receptors were sampled from a man aged 25 to 45 who received the YFV17D yellow fever vaccine.

This clonotype was observed a few times. The V and J genes are TRBV7-8 and TRBJ2-2; TRBD2 matches 7 bases. The germline V gene encodes CDR1 SGHVS and CDR2 FQNEAQ. The CDR3 contains 13 residues. The ends lost 8 bases at V and 5 bases at J; junction bases unmatched: 5. CDR3 region: CASRAGATGELFF. CDR3 sequence (DNA): TGTGCCAGCCGTGCGGGAGCAACCGGGGAGCTGTTTTTT.

This clonotype was observed many times. This sequence joins TRBV4-3 and TRBJ2-3; D unclear. Trimming pared 1 base from V and 2 bases from J, leaving 4 bases between. Germline assignment: CDR1 LGHNA and CDR2 YSLEER. The CDR3 consists of 13 residues. CDR3 sequence: CASSQGVTDTQYF. The DNA of the CDR3 is TGCGCCAGCAGCCAAGGTGTCACAGATACGCAGTATTTT.

This clonotype appeared many times. The genes are TRBV28 and TRBJ2-1; TRBD2 agrees at 7 bases. The CDR3 extends over 14 amino acids. V shed 5 bases, J shed 6 bases, and the junction held 7 bases outside the gene matches. Germline lookup yields CDR1 MDHEN and CDR2 SYDVKM. This CDR3 reads CASSHGGLGNEQFF. CDR3 nucleotides: TGTGCCAGCAGTCACGGCGGACTAGGCAATGAGCAGTTCTTC.

Ten or more counts support this clonotype. The chain couples TRBV3-1 to TRBJ1-4; D is unclear. The V end was cut by 5 bases, the J end by 8 bases, with 15 bases between. Germline-derived CDR1 and CDR2 are LGHDT and YNNKEL (reference sequence). The CDR3 contains 14 residues. The DNA for the CDR3 is TGTGCCAGCAGCGAATCGATTAGTCACGAAAAACTGTTTTTT. Translation: CASSESISHEKLFF.